This TCR beta chain derives from a study of T cell repertoires in cytomegalovirus infection. Turning to the study itself: CMV epitopes used comprised recently identified HLA-C-restricted ones and well-studied HLA-B-restricted ones. It was the public TCR beta signatures that indicated both CMV infection and matching HLA type.

Points on this clonotype: Its specificity is unknown. This may arise from a read error, as a much more abundant clone is one base away.

In TCRdb, the reads were re-called with MiXCR into one record per CDR3 protein. This sample has more than 250,000 distinct CDR3 sequences, with just under 25% found just once. Study-level results: CMV carriers with the relevant HLA were identified by cumulative public TCR beta family frequency. The ex vivo response was dominated by HLA-C-restricted CMV-specific TCR beta clonotypes.

Trimming shortened V by 8 bases and J by 8 bases, and 17 bases separated the two germline ends. CDR3 length equals 13 residues. Germline V gene data show CDR1 as SGHVS and CDR2 as FNYEAQ. V and J are TRBV7-6 and TRBJ2-3; no reliable D call. The clonotype comes from a human donor in good health (CMV status not recorded). Some clones in this sample may be carry-over from other donors' samples. Sequencing was performed on cultured PBMCs, taken from culture after CMV antigen stimulation. CDR3 nucleotide sequence: TGTGCCAGCGGCCTTAGTTCCGTGAGTACGCAGTATTTT. Its translation: CASGLSSVSTQYF. The complete variable domain, with remaining parts taken from reference TRBV7-6 and TRBJ2-3, reads GAGVSQSPRYKVTKRGQDVALRCDPISGHVSLYWYRQALGQGPEFLTYFNYEAQQDKSGLPNDRFSAERPEGSISTLTIQRTEQRDSAMYRCASGLSSVSTQYFGPGTRLTVL.